This record looks at one T cell receptor beta chain sequence and its context. Its antigen is not yet known. Per-base qualities were not stored, and no clone one base away is much larger. The data were taken from a study of blood T cell repertoires in COVID-19 (dated by TCRdb to about 2020). Turning to the overall study: Collaborator samples came from the United States, Italy and Spain and covered acute and convalescent phases of COVID-19. The prospective study material was composed of cDNA or gDNA derived from T cells, B-cell-depleted T cells, or PBMCs. The dataset comprised deeply sampled blood TCRbeta repertoires from subjects exposed to, actively infected with, or recovered from COVID-19. A freely available public database, intended as a resource for researchers studying the immune response to SARS-CoV-2, is where the repertoires were released. Samples came from the ongoing ImmuneRACE study (first 160 participants) plus 1,254 subjects from 6 global collaborators. Sample metadata almost always included a de-identified subject ID, COVID-19 status, age in years and sex. Where available, HLA class I and class II types were obtained from metadata supplied by the sample provider rather than from assay-based typing. What the authors observed across the whole study: The quantity of clinical and demographic metadata differed by source and by participant and was supplied without curation.

V trim: 5 bases; J trim: 9 bases; unmatched bases: 9. From the cysteine up to the phenylalanine, the CDR3 has a length of 15 residues. Here the CDR3 DNA is all that survives: 45 bases in frame from base 1. The germline V gene specifies MDHEN as CDR1 and SYDVKM as CDR2. Whole blood was collected in K2EDTA tubes by collaborating institutions according to the institutions' own protocols. For TCRbeta analysis, collaborator samples were shipped as frozen whole blood, as isolated PBMCs, or as DNA extracted from either sample type. The immunoSEQ Assay, a bias-controlled multiplex PCR, was used to amplify TCRbeta CDR3 regions from genomic DNA. In the paper's pipeline: The number of nucleated cells in each sample was estimated by amplification of reference gene primers within the assay. To quantify the absolute abundance of each unique TCRbeta CDR3 rearrangement, sequence reads were collapsed and filtered. Productive Simpson clonality was computed per sample as the square root of Simpson's diversity index over productive rearrangements. TCRdb provides this immuneACCESS table in a form limited to in-frame rearrangements. Some clones are lacking; in checked studies, under half of them reflect an unresolved V gene, and why the rest are absent is not known. V and J calls and clone size are as listed in that table; D and trimming were resolved from the DNA. For this sample the table gives around 380,000 clones, of which more than 65% were detected only once. The ten largest clonotypes hold about 1.2% of the sample.

The clonotype comes from a human donor with acute or convalescent COVID-19. The donor label of this sample is uncertain. Material: peripheral blood. This receptor chain uses TRBV28 and TRBJ1-6, and 8 junctional nucleotides match TRBD1. The nucleotides are TGTGCCAGCAGTCCACCGGACAGGGAATCTTCACCCCTCCACTTT. This sequence encodes CASSPPDRESSPLHF.